This T cell receptor beta chain was identified in a study of blood T cell repertoires in COVID-19. At the level of the study: Specimens from acute and convalescent COVID-19 originated in the United States, Italy and Spain. From T cells, B-cell-depleted T cells, or PBMCs came the material, which was cDNA or gDNA.

The germline V gene has CDR1 MNHEY and CDR2 SVGEGT. The CDR3 is 12 amino acids. Trimming took 5 bases from V and 5 from J, leaving 7 bases between them. Generated by immunoSEQ multiplex PCR, the TCRdb table keeps only in-frame clones and is missing some. Counted here are roughly 300,000 clones, about 89% occurring once; the ten biggest clones make up roughly 7.1%. The chain is built from TRBV6-2 or TRBV6-3 and TRBJ1-5; D gene uncertain. Sequencing used peripheral blood. The clonotype originates from a woman between 50 and 59 years old who had recovered from COVID-19. The CDR3 nucleotides are TGTGCCAGCAGTCTAGGAGATCAGCCCCAGCATTTT. It translates to CASSLGDQPQHF.